Sequencing of this T cell receptor (beta chain) was carried out in a study of cytomegalovirus exposure and HLA in healthy donors. Trimming left V 2 bases short and J 8 bases short, with 34 bases between. The germline gives CDR1 MNHEY, CDR2 SMNVEV (reference sequence). CDR3 size: 21 residues. Both 60 Vbeta primers and 13 Jbeta primers went into the PCR. The table came from immunoSEQ multiplex PCR; TCRdb's copy has only in-frame clones and leaves some out. The data hold roughly 200,000 clones, with roughly four fifths observed a single time. This chain links TRBV27 with TRBJ2-1; D may be TRBD2 (6 bases). The sequencing input was PBMCs. This clonotype originated in a man aged 25-40 years in good health and CMV-seronegative. The CDR3 here is CASSLSRSGTPRAGNRDEQFF. The CDR3, as DNA: TGTGCCAGCAGTTTAAGCCGCTCTGGGACCCCGCGGGCGGGAAATCGGGATGAGCAGTTCTTC.